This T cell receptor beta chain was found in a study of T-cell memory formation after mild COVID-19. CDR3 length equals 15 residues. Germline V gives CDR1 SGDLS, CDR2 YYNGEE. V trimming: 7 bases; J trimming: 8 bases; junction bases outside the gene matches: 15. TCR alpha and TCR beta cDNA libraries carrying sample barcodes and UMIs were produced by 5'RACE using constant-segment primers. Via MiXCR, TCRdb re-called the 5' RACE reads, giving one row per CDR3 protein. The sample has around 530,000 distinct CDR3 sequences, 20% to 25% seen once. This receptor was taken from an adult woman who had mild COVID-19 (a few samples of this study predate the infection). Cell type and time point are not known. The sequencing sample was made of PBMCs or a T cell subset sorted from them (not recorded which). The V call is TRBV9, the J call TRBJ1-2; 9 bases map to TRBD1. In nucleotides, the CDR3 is TGTGCCAGCTCCCCGGGACAGGGAATCTCGGTAGGCTACACCTTC. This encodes CASSPGQGISVGYTF. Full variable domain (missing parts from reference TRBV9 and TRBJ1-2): DSGVTQTPKHLITATGQRVTLRCSPRSGDLSVYWYQQSLDQGLQFLIQYYNGEERAKGNILERFSAQQFPDLHSELNLSSLELGDSALYFCASSPGQGISVGYTFGSGTRLTVV.